Listed below are T cell receptor beta chains from one sample, sequenced in a study of blood T cell repertoires in COVID-19. The assay was immunoSEQ multiplex PCR, and TCRdb's table has in-frame clones only and misses some. The data show about 210,000 clones, 75% to 90% seen once. Sequencing was done on a sample of peripheral blood. The receptors originated from a man between 40 and 49 years old with acute or convalescent COVID-19. Each CDR3 is given with its conserved first and last residue. The D gene is left open where the match is weak. Only some rows state a clone size, as once, few, many or a class for expanded clones.

V: TRBV5-4
J: TRBJ2-3
size: -
D: -
CDR3: CASSLGSRRPSTDTQYF
DNA: TGTGCCAGCAGCTTGGGGTCGCGGAGGCCTAGCACAGATACGCAGTATTTT

V: TRBV6-5
J: TRBJ2-7
size: -
D: TRBD1
CDR3: CASMGTGRVEEYF
DNA: TGTGCCAGCATGGGGACAGGGCGCGTGGAAGAATACTTC

V: TRBV5-4
J: TRBJ2-7
size: -
D: -
CDR3: CASSPGLPPPYEQYF
DNA: TGTGCCAGCAGCCCTGGACTCCCTCCCCCCTACGAGCAGTACTTC

V: TRBV4-1
J: TRBJ2-1
size: -
D: TRBD2
CDR3: CASSQEGASGTWYEQFF
DNA: TGCGCCAGCAGCCAAGAAGGGGCTAGCGGGACATGGTATGAGCAGTTCTTC

V: TRBV20-1
J: TRBJ1-1
size: once
D: TRBD1
CDR3: CSASTGDPSMNTEAFF
DNA: TGCAGTGCTAGTACAGGGGATCCCTCTATGAACACTGAAGCTTTCTTT

V: TRBV24-1
J: TRBJ2-1
size: -
D: TRBD2
CDR3: CATSDLRRAGASSYNEQFF
DNA: TGTGCCACCAGTGATTTGAGGAGAGCGGGAGCGAGCTCCTACAATGAGCAGTTCTTC

V: TRBV4-1
J: TRBJ2-7
size: -
D: -
CDR3: CASSQDISSPVYEQYF
DNA: TGCGCCAGCAGCCAAGATATCTCCTCTCCCGTCTACGAGCAGTACTTC

V: TRBV20-1
J: TRBJ2-5
size: -
D: -
CDR3: CRGSGQETQYF
DNA: TGCCGAGGGAGCGGACAAGAGACCCAGTACTTC

V: TRBV14
J: TRBJ1-2
size: -
D: TRBD1
CDR3: CASSPIGQGLYGYTF
DNA: TGTGCCAGCAGCCCGATCGGACAGGGTTTGTATGGCTACACCTTC

V: TRBV11-1
J: TRBJ2-1
size: -
D: -
CDR3: CASSLAGRQGIAFF
DNA: TGTGCCAGCAGCTTAGCAGGGCGGCAGGGTATCGCGTTCTTC

V: TRBV28
J: TRBJ2-5
size: -
D: TRBD1
CDR3: CASREQGAGETQYF
DNA: TGTGCCAGCAGGGAACAGGGGGCGGGAGAGACCCAGTACTTC

V: TRBV30
J: TRBJ2-2
size: -
D: TRBD1
CDR3: CAWSVQGTGELFF
DNA: TGTGCCTGGAGTGTACAGGGGACCGGGGAGCTGTTTTTT

V: TRBV3-1/TRBV3-2
J: TRBJ2-3
size: -
D: -
CDR3: CASTPGDTQYF
DNA: TGTGCCAGCACCCCAGGAGATACGCAGTATTTT

V: TRBV3-1/TRBV3-2
J: TRBJ1-4
size: few
D: TRBD1
CDR3: CASSQVTGVGEKLFF
DNA: TGTGCCAGCAGCCAAGTAACAGGGGTCGGTGAAAAACTGTTTTTT

V: TRBV2
J: TRBJ2-7
size: -
D: -
CDR3: CASRRMGAAEGPYEQYF
DNA: TGTGCCAGCAGACGGATGGGGGCGGCCGAGGGGCCCTACGAGCAGTACTTC

V: TRBV5-1
J: TRBJ2-5
size: -
D: -
CDR3: CASSLVAGTLQETQYF
DNA: TGCGCCAGCAGCTTGGTGGCAGGAACTCTCCAAGAGACCCAGTACTTC

V: TRBV18
J: TRBJ2-3
size: -
D: TRBD2
CDR3: CASSPRGVKRGRGTDTQYF
DNA: TGTGCCAGCTCACCCCGGGGGGTGAAGCGGGGACGAGGCACAGATACGCAGTATTTT

V: TRBV7-2
J: TRBJ2-5
size: -
D: -
CDR3: CASSMYRETQYF
DNA: TGTGCCAGCAGCATGTACCGGGAGACCCAGTACTTC

V: TRBV4-3
J: TRBJ1-2
size: -
D: -
CDR3: CASSQDPMSPNRVNYGYTF
DNA: TGCGCCAGCAGCCAAGATCCAATGAGCCCGAACAGGGTAAACTATGGCTACACCTTC

V: TRBV28
J: TRBJ2-2
size: once
D: TRBD2
CDR3: CASSFRLAGDPGELFF
DNA: TGTGCCAGCAGTTTCAGACTAGCGGGAGACCCCGGGGAGCTGTTTTTT

V: TRBV5-6
J: TRBJ2-1
size: -
D: -
CDR3: CASSAGASSYNEQFF
DNA: TGTGCCAGCAGCGCAGGGGCTAGCTCCTACAATGAGCAGTTCTTC

V: TRBV30
J: TRBJ1-1
size: -
D: TRBD1
CDR3: CANRGQGGTEAFF
DNA: TGTGCCAACAGGGGGCAGGGTGGCACTGAAGCTTTCTTT

V: TRBV6-5
J: TRBJ1-1
size: -
D: -
CDR3: CASQGNTEAFF
DNA: TGTGCCAGCCAGGGTAACACTGAAGCTTTCTTT

V: TRBV4-2
J: TRBJ1-5
size: -
D: TRBD1
CDR3: CASSQVDDRVQPQHF
DNA: TGTGCCAGCAGCCAAGTAGATGACAGGGTTCAGCCCCAGCATTTT

V: TRBV3-1/TRBV3-2
J: TRBJ2-3
size: -
D: -
CDR3: CASSQDSGGRGTDTQYF
DNA: TGTGCCAGCAGCCAAGATAGTGGGGGGCGGGGGACAGATACGCAGTATTTT

V: TRBV6-5
J: TRBJ2-5
size: -
D: TRBD1
CDR3: CASRYRGQETQYF
DNA: TGTGCCAGCAGATACAGGGGGCAAGAGACCCAGTACTTC

V: TRBV4-2
J: TRBJ1-2
size: -
D: -
CDR3: CASSQDGPGDYGYTF
DNA: TGTGCCAGCAGCCAAGATGGTCCGGGGGACTATGGCTACACCTTC

V: TRBV9
J: TRBJ2-2
size: -
D: -
CDR3: CASSAISNTGELFF
DNA: TGTGCCAGCAGCGCAATTAGTAACACCGGGGAGCTGTTTTTT

V: TRBV5-8
J: TRBJ1-4
size: -
D: TRBD1
CDR3: CASSLNRGSATNEKLFF
DNA: TGTGCCAGCAGCTTGAACAGGGGATCTGCAACTAATGAAAAACTGTTTTTT

V: TRBV5-1
J: TRBJ2-2
size: -
D: -
CDR3: CASSLSQNTGELFF
DNA: TGCGCCAGCAGCTTGTCCCAGAACACCGGGGAGCTGTTTTTT

V: TRBV2
J: TRBJ2-3
size: -
D: -
CDR3: CASRVEGLGTDTQYF
DNA: TGTGCCAGCCGAGTGGAGGGGTTAGGCACAGATACGCAGTATTTT

V: TRBV29-1
J: TRBJ1-3
size: once
D: -
CDR3: CSVVTAGNTIYF
DNA: TGCAGCGTTGTCACAGCTGGAAACACCATATATTTT